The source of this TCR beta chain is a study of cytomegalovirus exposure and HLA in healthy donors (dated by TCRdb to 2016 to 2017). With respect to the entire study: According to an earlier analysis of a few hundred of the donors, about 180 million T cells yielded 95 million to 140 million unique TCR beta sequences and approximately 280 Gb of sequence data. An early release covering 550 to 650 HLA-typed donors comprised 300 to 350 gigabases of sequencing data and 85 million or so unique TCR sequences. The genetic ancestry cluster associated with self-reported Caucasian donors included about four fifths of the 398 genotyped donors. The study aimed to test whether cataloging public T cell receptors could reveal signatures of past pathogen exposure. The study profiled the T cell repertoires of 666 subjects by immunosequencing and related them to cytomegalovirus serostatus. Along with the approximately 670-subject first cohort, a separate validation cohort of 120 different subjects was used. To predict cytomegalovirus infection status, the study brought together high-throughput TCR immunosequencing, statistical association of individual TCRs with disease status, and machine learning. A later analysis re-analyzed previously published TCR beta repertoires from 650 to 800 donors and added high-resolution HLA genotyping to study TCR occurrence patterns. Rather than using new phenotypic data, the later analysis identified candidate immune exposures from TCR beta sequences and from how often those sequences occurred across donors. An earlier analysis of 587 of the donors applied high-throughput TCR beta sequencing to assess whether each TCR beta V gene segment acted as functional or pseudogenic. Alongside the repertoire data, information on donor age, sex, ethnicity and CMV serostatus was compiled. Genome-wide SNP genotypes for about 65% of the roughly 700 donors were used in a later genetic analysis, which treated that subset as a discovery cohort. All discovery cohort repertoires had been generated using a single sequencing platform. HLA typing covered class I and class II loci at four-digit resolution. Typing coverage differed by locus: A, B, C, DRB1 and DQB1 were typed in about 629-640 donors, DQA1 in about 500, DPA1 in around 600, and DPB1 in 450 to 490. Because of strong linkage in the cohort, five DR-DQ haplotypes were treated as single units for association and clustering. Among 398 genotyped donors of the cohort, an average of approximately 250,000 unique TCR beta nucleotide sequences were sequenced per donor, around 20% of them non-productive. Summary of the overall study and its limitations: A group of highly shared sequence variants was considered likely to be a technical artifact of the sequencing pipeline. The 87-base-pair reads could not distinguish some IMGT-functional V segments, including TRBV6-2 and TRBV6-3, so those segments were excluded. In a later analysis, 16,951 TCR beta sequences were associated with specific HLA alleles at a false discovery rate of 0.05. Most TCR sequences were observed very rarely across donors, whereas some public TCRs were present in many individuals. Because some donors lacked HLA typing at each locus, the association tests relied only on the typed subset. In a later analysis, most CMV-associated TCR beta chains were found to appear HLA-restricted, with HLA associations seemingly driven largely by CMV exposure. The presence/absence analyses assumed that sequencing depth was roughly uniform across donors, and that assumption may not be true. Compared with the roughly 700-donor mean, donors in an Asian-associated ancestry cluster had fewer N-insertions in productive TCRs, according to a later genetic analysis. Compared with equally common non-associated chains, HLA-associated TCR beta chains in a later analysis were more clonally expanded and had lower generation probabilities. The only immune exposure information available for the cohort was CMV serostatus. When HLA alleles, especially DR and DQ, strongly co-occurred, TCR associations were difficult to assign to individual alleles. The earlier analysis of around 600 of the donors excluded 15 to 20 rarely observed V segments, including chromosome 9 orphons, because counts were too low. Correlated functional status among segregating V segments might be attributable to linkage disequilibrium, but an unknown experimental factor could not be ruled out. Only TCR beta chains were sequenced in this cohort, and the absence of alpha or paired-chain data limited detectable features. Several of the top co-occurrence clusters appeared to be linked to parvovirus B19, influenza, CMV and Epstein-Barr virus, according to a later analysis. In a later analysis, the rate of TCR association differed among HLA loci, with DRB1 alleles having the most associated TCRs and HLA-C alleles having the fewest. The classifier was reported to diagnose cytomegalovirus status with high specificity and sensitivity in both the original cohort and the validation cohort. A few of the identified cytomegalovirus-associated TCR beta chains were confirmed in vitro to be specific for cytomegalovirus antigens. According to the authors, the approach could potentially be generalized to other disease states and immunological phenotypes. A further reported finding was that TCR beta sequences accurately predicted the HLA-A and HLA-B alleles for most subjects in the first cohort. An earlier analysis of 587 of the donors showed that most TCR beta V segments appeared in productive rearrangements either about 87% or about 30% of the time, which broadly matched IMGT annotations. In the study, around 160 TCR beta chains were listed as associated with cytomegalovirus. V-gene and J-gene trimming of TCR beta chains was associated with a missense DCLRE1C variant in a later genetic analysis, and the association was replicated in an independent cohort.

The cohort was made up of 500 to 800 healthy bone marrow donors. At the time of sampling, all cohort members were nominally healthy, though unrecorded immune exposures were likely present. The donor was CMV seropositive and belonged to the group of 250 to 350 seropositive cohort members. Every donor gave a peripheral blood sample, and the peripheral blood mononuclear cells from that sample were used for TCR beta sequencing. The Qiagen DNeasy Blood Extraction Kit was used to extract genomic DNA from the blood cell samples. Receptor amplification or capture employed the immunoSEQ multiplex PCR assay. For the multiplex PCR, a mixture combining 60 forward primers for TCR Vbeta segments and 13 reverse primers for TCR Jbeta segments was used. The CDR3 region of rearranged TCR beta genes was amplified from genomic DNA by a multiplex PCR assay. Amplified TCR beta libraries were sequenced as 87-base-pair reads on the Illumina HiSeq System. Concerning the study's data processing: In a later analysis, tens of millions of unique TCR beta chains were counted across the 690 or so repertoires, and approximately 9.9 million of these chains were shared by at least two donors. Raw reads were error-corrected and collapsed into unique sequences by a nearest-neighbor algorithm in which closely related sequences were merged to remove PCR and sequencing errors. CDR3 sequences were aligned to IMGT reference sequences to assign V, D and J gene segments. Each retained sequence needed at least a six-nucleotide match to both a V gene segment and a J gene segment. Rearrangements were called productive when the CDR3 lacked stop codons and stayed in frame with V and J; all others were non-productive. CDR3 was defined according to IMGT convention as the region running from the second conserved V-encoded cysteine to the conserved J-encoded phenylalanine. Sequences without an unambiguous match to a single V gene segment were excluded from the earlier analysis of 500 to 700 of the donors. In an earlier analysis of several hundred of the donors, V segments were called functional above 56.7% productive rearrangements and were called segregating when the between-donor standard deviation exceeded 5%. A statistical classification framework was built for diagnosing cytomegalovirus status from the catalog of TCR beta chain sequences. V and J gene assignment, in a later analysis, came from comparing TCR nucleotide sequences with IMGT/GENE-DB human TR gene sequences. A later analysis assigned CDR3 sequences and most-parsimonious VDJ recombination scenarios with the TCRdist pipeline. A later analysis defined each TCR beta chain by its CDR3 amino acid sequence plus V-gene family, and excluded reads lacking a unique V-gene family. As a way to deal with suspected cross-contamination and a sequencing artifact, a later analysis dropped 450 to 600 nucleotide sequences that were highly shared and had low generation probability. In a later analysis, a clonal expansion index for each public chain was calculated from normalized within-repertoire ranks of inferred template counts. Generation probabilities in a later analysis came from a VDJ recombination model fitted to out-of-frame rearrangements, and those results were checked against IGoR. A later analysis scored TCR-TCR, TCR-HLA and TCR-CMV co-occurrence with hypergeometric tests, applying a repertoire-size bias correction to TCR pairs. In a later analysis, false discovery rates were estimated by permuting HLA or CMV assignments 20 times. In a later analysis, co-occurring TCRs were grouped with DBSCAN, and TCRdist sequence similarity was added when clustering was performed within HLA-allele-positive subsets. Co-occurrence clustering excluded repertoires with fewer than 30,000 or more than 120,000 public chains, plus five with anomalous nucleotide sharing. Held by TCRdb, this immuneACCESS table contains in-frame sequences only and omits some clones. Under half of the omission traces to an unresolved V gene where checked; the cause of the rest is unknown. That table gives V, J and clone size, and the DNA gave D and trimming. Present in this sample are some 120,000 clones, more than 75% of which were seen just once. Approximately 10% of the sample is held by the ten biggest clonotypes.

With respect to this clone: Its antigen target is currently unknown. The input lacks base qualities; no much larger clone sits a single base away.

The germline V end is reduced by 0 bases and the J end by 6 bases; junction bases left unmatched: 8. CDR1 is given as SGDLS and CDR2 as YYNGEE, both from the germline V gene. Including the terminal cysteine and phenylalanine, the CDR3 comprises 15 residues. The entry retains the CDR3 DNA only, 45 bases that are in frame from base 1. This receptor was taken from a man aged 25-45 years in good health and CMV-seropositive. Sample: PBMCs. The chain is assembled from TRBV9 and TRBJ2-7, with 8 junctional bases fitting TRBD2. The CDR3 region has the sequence CASSVGLAGTSEQYF. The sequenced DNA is TGTGCCAGCAGCGTAGGGTTAGCGGGAACTAGCGAGCAGTACTTC.